These T cell receptor beta chains were read from a single sample in a study of T cells in Graves' hyperthyroidism and ophthalmopathy. TCRdb re-called the multiplex PCR reads with MiXCR, one entry per CDR3 protein. In the table there are approximately 600,000 distinct CDR3 sequences, 15% to 20% of which are singletons. What was sequenced was blood. Receptors were obtained from a woman aged 25-40 years with Graves' hyperthyroidism. Each CDR3 is given with its conserved first and last residue. D genes are given only for firm matches. Clone size, where shown, is once, few, many, or a class for clones that have expanded.

J gene,V gene,D gene,clone size,CDR3 DNA,CDR3 protein
TRBJ2-2,TRBV2,TRBD1,few,TGTGCCAGCAGTAATTTTGGGACAGTAGACACCGGGGAGCTGTTTTTT,CASSNFGTVDTGELFF
TRBJ1-1,TRBV11-3,.,.,TGTGCCAGCAGCTTAGGTCCGGGGGCTTTCTTT,CASSLGPGAFF
TRBJ2-3,TRBV6-1,TRBD2,.,TGTGCCAGCAGTCTCTCTAGCGGTGGGGCAGATACGCAGTATTTT,CASSLSSGGADTQYF
TRBJ2-5,TRBV13,TRBD1,many,TGTGCCAGCAGCTCAGGGACAGGGACGTCGGAGACCCAGTACTTC,CASSSGTGTSETQYF
TRBJ2-7,TRBV20-1,TRBD2,.,TGCAGTGCTAGACACGGGACTAGCGGGATTCGCATTTACGAGCAGTACTTC,CSARHGTSGIRIYEQYF
TRBJ2-3,TRBV11-2,.,.,TGTGCCGGCAGCTCGGGGGCGGATGCCGATACGCAGTATTTT,CAGSSGADADTQYF
TRBJ1-1,TRBV7-9,.,many,TGTGCCAGCAGCTTAGGAACTATGAACACTGAAGCTTTCTTT,CASSLGTMNTEAFF
TRBJ2-1,TRBV19,.,.,TGTGCCAGTAGTATAGCCGGAAGGGTGTTCTTC,CASSIAGRVFF
TRBJ2-5,TRBV9,.,.,TGTGCCAGCAGCCCCTTTATAAAGCAAGAGACCCAGTACTTC,CASSPFIKQETQYF
TRBJ2-3,TRBV12-5,.,many,TGTGCTAGTGGTTTGCCCTCGATTCCTAGGGGCACAGATACGCAGTATTTT,CASGLPSIPRGTDTQYF
TRBJ1-5,TRBV5-8,.,many,TGTGCCAGCAGCCCGAGCCCGTATAGCAATCAGCCCCAGCATTTT,CASSPSPYSNQPQHF
TRBJ2-7,TRBV5-8,TRBD1,many,TGTGCCAGCAGCTCCCTTACCGGGACAGCTCCCTACGAGCAGTACTTC,CASSSLTGTAPYEQYF
TRBJ1-4,TRBV18,.,.,TGTGCCAGCTCATCCTACCCCGGGCGAGAAAAACTGTTTTTT,CASSSYPGREKLFF
TRBJ2-3,TRBV27,TRBD2,many,TGTGCCAGCAGTCCCGGGAGGGCGGGACCCACAGATACGCAGTATTTT,CASSPGRAGPTDTQYF
TRBJ1-5,TRBV19,TRBD1,few,TGTGCCAGTAGTGGAGGGACAGGGCCGAATCAGCCCCAGCATTTT,CASSGGTGPNQPQHF
TRBJ2-5,TRBV5-1,.,.,TGCGCCAGCAGCCCTATCGGGGACCAAGAGACCCAGTACTTC,CASSPIGDQETQYF